The source of this T cell receptor (beta chain) is a study of OX40 agonist ivuxolimab in advanced cancers. Study overall: Enrolled patients in dose escalation had cancers that were hepatocellular carcinoma, melanoma, renal cell or head and neck cancer. Partial response was recorded in three patients: one hepatocellular carcinoma and two cutaneous melanoma cases. Whole-study results and caveats: With doses of 0.1-3.0 mg/kg, partial responders showed among the lowest clonal expansion.

The CDR3 runs to 17 residues. Germline V gene data show CDR1 as MDHEN and CDR2 as SYDVKM. V was clipped by 3 bases and J by 1 base, with 16 bases between them. Comment on this clone: Its target is not known.

The assay was immunoSEQ multiplex PCR, and TCRdb's table has in-frame clones only and misses some. Seen here are roughly 58,000 clones, nearly 95% observed once, and the top ten hold 18%. The source material was CD4+ or CD8+ T cells sorted from blood, sampled in a trial of the OX40 agonist ivuxolimab. This receptor was taken from an adult with an advanced solid tumor such as melanoma, head and neck, liver or kidney cancer. This chain links TRBV28 with TRBJ2-1; D is tentatively TRBD1 or TRBD2 (5 bases each). The CDR3 DNA reads TGTGCCAGCAGTTTCGGTCCCCGGGGCTTGTCCTACAATGAGCAGTTCTTC. It encodes CASSFGPRGLSYNEQFF. Combining the CDR3 with reference TRBV28 and TRBJ2-1 gives the whole variable domain DVKVTQSSRYLVKRTGEKVFLECVQDMDHENMFWYRQDPGLGLRLIYFSYDVKMKEKGDIPEGYSVSREKKERFSLILESASTNQTSMYLCASSFGPRGLSYNEQFFGPGTRLTVL.